These 25 T cell receptor beta chains were sequenced from one sample in a study of blood T cell repertoires in COVID-19. The assay was immunoSEQ multiplex PCR, and TCRdb's table has in-frame clones only and misses some. In the table there are some 160,000 clones, about 80% of which are singletons. The specimen was peripheral blood. These receptors all stem from an older man who had recovered from COVID-19.

The chain recombines TRBV6-5 with TRBJ2-7, with TRBD2 as a possible D gene (5 bases). Germline V lookup: CDR1 MNHEY, CDR2 SVGAGI. The CDR3 totals 12 residues. The germline V and J ends were trimmed by 6 bases and 5 bases, with 11 bases remaining between them. CDR3 amino acids: CASSDTRNEQYF. The CDR3 bases are TGTGCCAGCAGCGATACTAGAAACGAGCAGTACTTC.

The chain couples TRBV18 to TRBJ1-2; D remains ambiguous. Between the trimmed V and J ends, which lost 2 bases and 0 bases, there was a span of 10 bases. Germline CDR1 reads KGHSH; CDR2 reads LQKENI. The CDR3 extends over 15 amino acids. The CDR3 DNA is TGTGCCAGCTCACCAGGAGAATCTACTAACTATGGCTACACCTTC. This sequence encodes CASSPGESTNYGYTF. Full variable domain (rest looked up from reference TRBV18 and TRBJ1-2): NAGVMQNPRHLVRRRGQEARLRCSPMKGHSHVYWYRQLPEEGLKFMVYLQKENIIDESGMPKERFSAEFPKEGPSILRIQQVVRGDSAAYFCASSPGESTNYGYTFGSGTRLTVV.

The chain uses TRBV19 and TRBJ2-3; 10 positions agree with TRBD2. The CDR3 runs 15 residues. Trimming at V came to 5 bases and at J to 5 bases, leaving 7 bases not matched to a gene. CDR1 is LNHDA, CDR2 SQIVND, per germline (reference sequence). Here the CDR3 reads CASSGLAGVEDTQYF. CDR3 DNA: TGTGCCAGTAGTGGCCTAGCGGGAGTGGAAGATACGCAGTATTTT.

V and J are TRBV19 and TRBJ2-7, with 8 bases that match TRBD1. The length of the CDR3 is 14 residues. J gave up 4 bases and V 2 bases, and 4 bases lay outside the gene matches. CDR1 and CDR2 (germline): LNHDA, SQIVND (reference sequence). The CDR3 is CASSIQGAGYEQYF. CDR3 DNA sequence: TGTGCCAGTAGTATACAGGGGGCGGGTTACGAGCAGTACTTC. The full variable domain, rest sourced from reference TRBV19 and TRBJ2-7, is DGGITQSPKYLFRKEGQNVTLSCEQNLNHDAMYWYRQDPGQGLRLIYYSQIVNDFQKGDIAEGYSVSREKKESFPLTVTSAQKNPTAFYLCASSIQGAGYEQYFGPGTRLTVT.

This clone was seen just once. V usage is TRBV25-1 and J usage is TRBJ2-7; 9 positions match TRBD2. The CDR3 contains 16 residues. Per germline, CDR1 MGHDK and CDR2 SYGVNS. J was trimmed by 9 bases and V by 0 bases; bases with no gene match: 12. In DNA, the CDR3 is TGTGCCAGCAGTGAATATGGACTAGCGCCCGGGGCTGGGCAGTACTTC. This sequence encodes CASSEYGLAPGAGQYF.

This clone appeared once. The chain combines TRBV18 with TRBJ1-6, with 9 bases lining up with TRBD1. This CDR3 contains 18 residues. Trimming cost V 3 bases and J 4 bases; bases outside gene matches: 10. The germline V gene has CDR1 KGHSH and CDR2 LQKENI. CDR3 sequence: CASSPIPWTGEYNSPLHF. The DNA for the CDR3 is TGTGCCAGCTCACCCATCCCTTGGACAGGGGAATATAATTCACCCCTCCACTTT.

The V and J genes are TRBV3-1 (or the pseudogene TRBV3-2) and TRBJ2-5, with a weak D call TRBD2 (5 bases). The CDR3 runs 15 residues. CDR1 LGHDT and CDR2 YNNKEL come from the germline V gene (reference sequence). Trimming shortened V by 3 bases and J by 1 base, and 12 bases separated the two germline ends. CDR3 in amino acids: CASSHYDGGQETQYF. As DNA, the CDR3 is TGTGCCAGCAGCCACTACGACGGAGGCCAAGAGACCCAGTACTTC.

The rearrangement joins TRBV5-3 to TRBJ2-3; TRBD2 matches at 7 bases. TRBV5-3 is an ORF, and what it does is uncertain. The V and J ends lost 0 bases and 1 base, in that order; junction bases with no gene match: 11. The CDR3 has 18 residues. CDR3 protein: CARSLAGSGPPRTDTQYF. The DNA for the CDR3 is TGTGCCAGAAGCTTGGCCGGTAGCGGGCCCCCCCGCACAGATACGCAGTATTTT.

The genes are TRBV5-1 and TRBJ2-5; D uncertain. CDR1 and CDR2 (germline): SGHRS, YFSETQ. The CDR3 runs to 14 residues. The V gene lost 7 bases and the J gene lost 0 bases, with 13 bases spanning the gap. The CDR3 DNA is TGCGCCAGCTTCAGTGATTTGTACCAAGAGACCCAGTACTTC. Encoded protein: CASFSDLYQETQYF.

The rearrangement links TRBV5-1 to TRBJ1-2, with no clear D. Trimming pared 2 bases from V and 3 bases from J, leaving 8 bases between. The CDR3 extends over 13 amino acids. CDR1 SGHRS and CDR2 YFSETQ come from the germline V gene. The CDR3 DNA is TGCGCCAGCAGCTTTACCGGGGACTATGGCTACACCTTC. This gives the protein CASSFTGDYGYTF.

The chain has TRBV27 and TRBJ1-4; D is perhaps TRBD1 (5 bases). CDR1 is MNHEY, CDR2 SMNVEV, per germline (reference sequence). Trimming removed 5 bases from V and 9 bases from J, with 22 bases in between. This CDR3 is 16 amino acids long. CDR3 nucleotide sequence: TGTGCCAGCAGTCCCCGGTACCAGGCAGGGAGGCAAAAACTGTTTTTT. Its translation is CASSPRYQAGRQKLFF.

Here the CDR3 reads CASSLGEVGQPQHF. The CDR3, as DNA: TGCGCCAGCAGCTTGGGTGAGGTTGGGCAGCCCCAGCATTTT. This sequence joins TRBV5-1 and TRBJ1-5; no firm D call. V was pared by 0 bases and J by 7 bases, with 11 bases between. CDR3 size: 14 residues. CDR1 is SGHRS and CDR2 is YFSETQ in the germline V gene.

The chain recombines TRBV5-4 with TRBJ2-7, with 8 nucleotides matching TRBD1. CDR3 length equals 14 residues. Trimming cost V 4 bases and J 2 bases; bases outside gene matches: 5. Germline V gene data show CDR1 as SGHNT and CDR2 as YYREEE (reference sequence). The DNA for the CDR3 is TGTGCCAGCAGCCTCGGACAGGGAGCCTACGAGCAGTACTTC. Protein product: CASSLGQGAYEQYF.

CDR3 loop: CASSQRTFHQETQYF. CDR3 coding DNA: TGTGCCAGCAGCCAAAGGACATTTCACCAAGAGACCCAGTACTTC. The gene calls are TRBV5-6 and TRBJ2-5; D is possibly TRBD1 (5 bases). CDR3 length: 15 residues. V lost 4 bases and J 0 bases, leaving 13 bases between the germline ends. The germline V gene has CDR1 SGHDT and CDR2 YYEEEE.

The chain has TRBV6-2 or TRBV6-3 and TRBJ2-1; 10 bases align to TRBD2. The CDR3 runs to 16 residues. V was clipped by 0 bases and J by 7 bases; unmatched bases: 6. Germline V gene sequence: CDR1 MNHEY, CDR2 SVGEGT. This chain's CDR3 is CASSYSSGRWGNEQFF. CDR3 sequence (DNA): TGTGCCAGCAGTTACTCTAGCGGGAGGTGGGGGAATGAGCAGTTCTTC.

This chain connects TRBV9 to TRBJ2-2; TRBD1 is a possible D gene (6 bases). The V and J ends lost 0 bases and 4 bases respectively, with 10 bases between them. Germline V gene lookup returns CDR1 SGDLS and CDR2 YYNGEE. The CDR3 is 15 amino acids. CDR3 DNA sequence: TGTGCCAGCAGCGTAGATCAGGGGAGCACCGGGGAGCTGTTTTTT. Its translation is CASSVDQGSTGELFF. Variable domain in full (rest from reference TRBV9 and TRBJ2-2): DSGVTQTPKHLITATGQRVTLRCSPRSGDLSVYWYQQSLDQGLQFLIQYYNGEERAKGNILERFSAQQFPDLHSELNLSSLELGDSALYFCASSVDQGSTGELFFGEGSRLTVL.

This rearrangement joins TRBV27 to TRBJ1-6; perhaps TRBD1 as D (6 bases). The CDR3 is 18 amino acids. V was trimmed by 8 bases and J by 7 bases, leaving 27 bases between them. Germline lookup yields CDR1 MNHEY and CDR2 SMNVEV (reference sequence). DNA of the CDR3: TGTGCCAGCGGGCGGAATCTAAACAGGGTTGGGAGCAATTCACCCCTCCACTTT. It encodes CASGRNLNRVGSNSPLHF.

CDR3 residues: CASSLDLGAEAFF. DNA for the CDR3: TGTGCCAGCTCATTGGACCTAGGGGCTGAAGCTTTCTTT. The rearrangement links TRBV18 to TRBJ1-1; D is possibly TRBD1 (5 bases). Germline V gene data show CDR1 as KGHSH and CDR2 as LQKENI. The CDR3 spans 13 residues. Trimming removed 5 bases from V and 6 bases from J, with 13 bases in between.

The genes are TRBV6-5 and TRBJ2-2; 13 bases map to TRBD2. Looked up from germline, CDR1 is MNHEY and CDR2 is SVGAGI. This CDR3 has 15 residues. J lost 7 bases, V lost 6 bases, and 5 bases had no gene match. CDR3 in DNA: TGTGCCAGCAGGATGGGACTAGCGGGATTCGGGGAGCTGTTTTTT. Its translation: CASRMGLAGFGELFF.

The rearrangement joins TRBV7-8 to TRBJ2-1; no clear D. The CDR3 is 13 amino acids. CDR1 and CDR2 (germline): SGHVS, FQNEAQ. Trimming stripped 5 bases from V and 7 bases from J, with 12 bases between. CDR3: CASSPRLHNEQFF. The CDR3 nucleotides are TGTGCCAGCAGCCCTAGACTGCATAATGAGCAGTTCTTC.

The V call is TRBV27, the J call TRBJ2-1, with 9 nucleotides matching TRBD2. The junction had 6 bases not matched to a gene; V was cut back by 2 bases and J by 7 bases. The CDR3 has 15 amino acids. Germline loops: CDR1 MNHEY, CDR2 SMNVEV (reference sequence). CDR3 DNA sequence: TGTGCCAGCAGTTTAAACATAGCGGGAGTAAATGAGCAGTTCTTC. As protein: CASSLNIAGVNEQFF.

This clone has a handful of counts. The rearrangement uses TRBV7-3 and TRBJ2-1; 11 bases map to TRBD2. Germline loops: CDR1 SGHTA, CDR2 FQGTGA. J was trimmed by 5 bases and V by 5 bases; bases with no gene match: 14. This CDR3 contains 18 residues. The CDR3 DNA is TGTGCCAGCAGCCCCAACACCGCCGGGACTAGCGGCAACAATGAGCAGTTCTTC. Translating gives CASSPNTAGTSGNNEQFF.

The chain joins TRBV5-1 to TRBJ1-2; D unresolved. Deletions cut 0 bases from V and 7 bases from J, with 7 bases between. The CDR3 loop spans 12 amino acids. The germline V gene has CDR1 SGHRS and CDR2 YFSETQ. CDR3 in DNA: TGCGCCAGCAGCTTGGACTCCGGTGGCTACACCTTC. This sequence encodes CASSLDSGGYTF. The entire variable domain, with the rest obtained from reference TRBV5-1 and TRBJ1-2, is as follows: KAGVTQTPRYLIKTRGQQVTLSCSPISGHRSVSWYQQTPGQGLQFLFEYFSETQRNKGNFPGRFSGRQFSNSRSEMNVSTLELGDSALYLCASSLDSGGYTFGSGTRLTVV.

The chain has TRBV25-1 and TRBJ2-7, with 7 positions matching TRBD2. The CDR3 totals 13 residues. The germline V gene has CDR1 MGHDK and CDR2 SYGVNS. The ends lost 4 bases at V and 1 base at J; junction bases unmatched: 1. The chain's CDR3 is CASSVGGSYEQYF. The CDR3 nucleotides are TGTGCCAGCAGTGTGGGGGGGTCCTACGAGCAGTACTTC.

The J gene is TRBJ1-4, the V gene TRBV18, with 8 bases aligning to TRBD1. The ends lost 0 bases at V and 0 bases at J; junction bases unmatched: 6. The germline CDR1 and CDR2 sequences are KGHSH and LQKENI. The CDR3 has 18 residues. This chain's CDR3 is CASSPPRTGIPTNEKLFF. In DNA, the CDR3 is TGTGCCAGCTCACCACCTCGGACAGGGATCCCAACTAATGAAAAACTGTTTTTT.